Each of the 23 T cell receptor beta chains below was sequenced from the same sample in a study of T cells in Graves' hyperthyroidism and ophthalmopathy. It was RNA transcripts that yielded the amplified TCR beta CDR3 regions. An initial round of RT-PCR targeting the TCR CDR3 relied on the HTBI primer set. Each CDR3 protein gets one entry after TCRdb re-called the multiplex PCR reads with MiXCR. The sample includes more than 500,000 distinct CDR3 sequences, around 15% of them seen just once. Sample: blood. The receptors come from a woman under 40 with Graves' ophthalmopathy.

This clonotype was detected ten times or more. The gene calls are TRBV5-5 and TRBJ2-2, with D unclear. V gave up 1 base and J gave up 7 bases, with 2 bases separating them. The CDR3 extends over 11 amino acids. Germline V gene sequence: CDR1 SGHKS, CDR2 YYEKEE (reference sequence). CDR3 nucleotide sequence: TGTGCCAGCAGCTTGAACGGGGAGCTGTTTTTT. Its protein product is CASSLNGELFF.

The J gene is TRBJ1-5, the V gene TRBV18; weak D call: TRBD1 (6 bases). The CDR3 runs 14 residues. CDR1 and CDR2 from the germline V gene are KGHSH and LQKENI. With 2 bases removed from V and 7 bases from J, the gap between germline ends came to 12 bases. In DNA form, the CDR3 reads TGTGCCAGCTCACCATGGGACAACGAACAGCCCCAGCATTTT. Protein product: CASSPWDNEQPQHF.

Remarks on this clonotype: A read error may be the cause here, since a much bigger clone is one base away. This chain connects TRBV20-1 to TRBJ2-5; D not resolved. In germline, CDR1 is DFQATT, CDR2 SNEGSKA (reference sequence). The CDR3 totals 10 residues. CDR3: CSARLETQCF. The CDR3 DNA is TGCAGTGCTAGGTTGGAGACCCAGTGCTTC.

The V call is TRBV11-2, the J call TRBJ1-3; tentative D call: TRBD1 (5 bases). The V and J ends lost 0 bases and 8 bases respectively, with 14 bases between them. The CDR3 runs 15 residues. Per the germline V gene, CDR1 is SGHAT and CDR2 is FQNNGV. For the CDR3, the DNA is TGTGCCAGCAGCTTAGAAGGCAGGGAGGCGGACACCATATATTTT. The encoded protein is CASSLEGREADTIYF.

This clonotype was counted ten times or more. The chain has TRBV9 and TRBJ2-7, with D possibly matching TRBD1 (6 bases). The CDR3 consists of 15 residues. CDR1 is SGDLS and CDR2 is YYNGEE in the germline V gene. The V end was cut by 4 bases, the J end by 5 bases, with 19 bases between. The CDR3: CASSPADRTPDEQYF. The CDR3 nucleotides read TGTGCCAGCAGCCCAGCGGACAGAACACCGGACGAGCAGTACTTC.

There are many counts of this clonotype. V and J are TRBV3-1 and TRBJ1-1; tentative D call: TRBD1 (6 bases). Per the germline V gene, CDR1 is LGHDT and CDR2 is YNNKEL (reference sequence). The CDR3 is 13 amino acids. V dropped 0 bases and J dropped 6 bases, with 8 bases sitting between them. The CDR3: CASSQERGAEAFF. The CDR3 bases are TGTGCCAGCAGCCAAGAGAGGGGGGCTGAAGCTTTCTTT.

Ten or more counts support this clonotype. This sequence joins TRBV12-3 or TRBV12-4 and TRBJ2-1, with D possibly being TRBD2 (5 bases). The CDR3 covers 14 residues. Trimming took off 2 bases at V and 2 bases at J, with 7 bases between the two ends. The CDR3 sequence: CASSLLRAYNEQFF. As DNA, the CDR3 is TGTGCCAGCAGTTTATTGAGGGCCTACAATGAGCAGTTCTTC.

This clonotype was picked up many times. J is TRBJ2-1 and V is TRBV24-1, with 9 nucleotides matching TRBD2. This CDR3 region has 18 residues. The germline CDR1 and CDR2 sequences are KGHDR and SFDVKD. V shed 4 bases, J shed 1 base, and the junction held 10 bases outside the gene matches. CDR3 protein: CATSDSSLAGGSYNEQFF. The CDR3 DNA sequence: TGTGCCACCAGTGACAGCTCACTAGCGGGCGGATCCTACAATGAGCAGTTCTTC.

This clonotype was seen many times. The chain recombines TRBV19 with TRBJ2-1; 9 bases are shared with TRBD1. The CDR3 totals 17 residues. The trim removed 10 bases at V and 0 bases at J, leaving 13 bases unmatched. Germline V gives CDR1 LNHDA, CDR2 SQIVND (reference sequence). The CDR3 DNA follows: TGTGCCACCAGTGGACAGGGGCTGATGAGCTCCTACAATGAGCAGTTCTTC. It encodes CATSGQGLMSSYNEQFF.

The chain employs TRBV6-2 or TRBV6-3 and TRBJ2-5, with 10 positions matching TRBD2. V shed 4 bases and J 5 bases; nucleotides not matched to a gene: 7. The length of the CDR3 is 15 residues. Germline CDR1 and CDR2: MNHEY and SVGEGT. CDR3: CASSSLTSGFETQYF. CDR3 bases: TGTGCCAGCAGTTCCCTGACTAGCGGGTTTGAGACCCAGTACTTC.

V gene TRBV20-1 combines with J gene TRBJ2-5; the D gene is possibly TRBD2 (6 bases). CDR3 size: 12 residues. In germline, CDR1 is DFQATT, CDR2 SNEGSKA (reference sequence). The V end lost 5 bases, the J end lost 4 bases, and 11 bases lay between the germline ends. The DNA of the CDR3 is TGCAGTGCTGTGGGACTGGCAGAGACCCAGTACTTC. Its translation is CSAVGLAETQYF.

This clonotype occurred many times. V gene TRBV28 combines with J gene TRBJ2-1; TRBD2 aligns across 11 bases. Germline assignment: CDR1 MDHEN and CDR2 SYDVKM. The CDR3 is 15 residues long. V was clipped by 3 bases and J by 8 bases; unmatched bases: 6. For the CDR3, the DNA is TGTGCCAGCAGTTTTCTTAGCGGGAGGGCTGATGAGCAGTTCTTC. Translating it yields CASSFLSGRADEQFF.

The chain employs TRBV13 and TRBJ2-1; 7 positions agree with TRBD1. There are 13 residues in the CDR3. Germline CDR1 and CDR2: PRHDT and FYEKMQ (reference sequence). Trimming at V came to 2 bases and at J to 10 bases, leaving 5 bases not matched to a gene. CDR3 residues: CASSLIGQVEQFF. In nucleotides, the CDR3 is TGTGCCAGCAGCTTAATAGGACAGGTGGAGCAGTTCTTC.

Details on this clonotype: This may arise from a read error, as a much more abundant clone is one base away. This chain links TRBV28 with TRBJ1-5; D is undetermined. V dropped 2 bases and J dropped 3 bases, with 8 bases sitting between them. Per germline, CDR1 MDHEN and CDR2 SYDVKM. This CDR3 spans 14 amino acids. The CDR3 loop reads CASSLTTHNQPQHF. In DNA form, the CDR3 reads TGTGCCAGCAGTTTAACGACTCACAATCAGCCCCAGCATTTT.

This chain joins TRBV7-3 and TRBJ1-2; a possible D gene is TRBD1 (5 bases). The CDR3 loop spans 13 amino acids. V was shortened by 5 bases and J by 6 bases, with 13 bases between the two germline ends. Germline loops: CDR1 SGHTA, CDR2 FQGTGA. Here the CDR3 reads CASSPSGHDGYTF. The CDR3 region has the DNA TGTGCCAGCAGCCCCTCAGGGCACGATGGCTACACCTTC.

This rearrangement joins TRBV28 to TRBJ1-5, with TRBD1 matching over 8 bases. The V gene end was trimmed by 4 bases and the J gene end by 4 bases; junction bases not matched to a gene: 15. In germline, CDR1 is MDHEN, CDR2 SYDVKM. The CDR3 runs to 18 residues. The CDR3 spells CASSYSLVAGQENQPQHF. CDR3 nucleotide sequence: TGTGCCAGCAGTTACTCTCTAGTCGCGGGACAGGAAAATCAGCCCCAGCATTTT.

This clonotype came up a few times. Written as DNA, the CDR3 is TGTGCCAGCAGTCCCCCCTGGGATGAGCAGTTCTTC. Translating gives CASSPPWDEQFF. The chain has TRBV12-3 or TRBV12-4 and TRBJ2-1; D unresolved. Trimming left V 5 bases short and J 8 bases short, with 10 bases between. This CDR3 has 12 residues.

This clonotype was observed a few times. Its ends do not fully match the called genes, so a read error is possible. This chain uses TRBV29-1 with TRBJ2-7, with TRBD2 matching 13 bases. The CDR3 extends over 14 amino acids. Germline assignment: CDR1 SQVTM and CDR2 ANQGSEA. CDR3 DNA: TGCAGCGTGATACCGGGACTAGCGGGATACGAGCGGTACTTC. Translation gives CSVIPGLAGYERYF.

V and J are TRBV27 and TRBJ2-5; the D is unclear. V was clipped by 6 bases and J by 0 bases, with 5 bases between them. The CDR3 runs to 12 residues. Looked up from germline, CDR1 is MNHEY and CDR2 is SMNVEV (reference sequence). The CDR3 sequence: CASSQNQETQYF. In nucleotides, the CDR3 is TGTGCCAGCAGCCAGAACCAAGAGACCCAGTACTTC.

The DNA for the CDR3 is TGTGCCATCAGTGACCGGGACCTTAATGAGCAGTTCTTC. Translation: CAISDRDLNEQFF. The genes are TRBV10-3 and TRBJ2-1; TRBD1 or TRBD2 may be the D gene (5 bases each). This CDR3 region has 13 residues. Trimming left V 3 bases short and J 7 bases short, with 10 bases between. The V gene's germline CDR1 is ENHRY and CDR2 SYGVKD.

V gene TRBV7-6 combines with J gene TRBJ1-1; TRBD1 might be the D (6 bases). Trimming took 7 bases from V and 1 from J, leaving 22 bases between them. This CDR3 region has 17 residues. In germline, CDR1 is SGHVS, CDR2 FNYEAQ. The CDR3 DNA is TGTGCCAGCACCCCTGAACGATGGGGGGCGAGGAACACTGAAGCTTTCTTT. Residues: CASTPERWGARNTEAFF. Using reference TRBV7-6 and TRBJ1-1 for the parts outside the CDR3, the full variable domain is GAGVSQSPRYKVTKRGQDVALRCDPISGHVSLYWYRQALGQGPEFLTYFNYEAQQDKSGLPNDRFSAERPEGSISTLTIQRTEQRDSAMYRCASTPERWGARNTEAFFGQGTRLTVV.

The gene calls are TRBV29-1 and TRBJ2-7, with 12 bases that match TRBD2. Germline V gives CDR1 SQVTM, CDR2 ANQGSEA. The CDR3 contains 15 residues. V trimming: 5 bases; J trimming: 3 bases; junction bases outside the gene matches: 8. CDR3 protein: CSVSGLAGIGYEQYF. CDR3 nucleotides: TGCAGCGTTTCCGGACTAGCGGGAATTGGCTACGAGCAGTACTTC.

The chain couples TRBV29-1 to TRBJ1-1, with D uncertain. V was cut by 7 bases and J by 4 bases, with 13 bases left in between. This CDR3 is 12 amino acids long. Germline V gene lookup returns CDR1 SQVTM and CDR2 ANQGSEA. This CDR3 reads CSAGWRATEAFF. The CDR3 coding sequence is TGCAGCGCTGGGTGGAGGGCCACTGAAGCTTTCTTT.